This T cell receptor beta chain was identified in a study of metastatic and nonmetastatic thyroid tumors. Patients were all untreated before their thyroid surgery. TCRdb re-clonotyped the PCR reads through MiXCR. Found here are over 40,000 clones, more than 20% of them singletons; the top ten hold about 3.3%. In germline, CDR1 is MNHNS, CDR2 SASEGT. This CDR3 is 16 amino acids long. Between the trimmed V and J ends, which lost 2 bases and 0 bases, there was a span of 8 bases. In its sample, this clone was seen a few times. Material for sequencing was blood. This sequence originates from a male donor with papillary thyroid cancer or a benign thyroid nodule (not recorded which). Some clones in this sample may be carry-over from other donors' samples. The V and J genes are TRBV6-1 and TRBJ2-6, with D perhaps TRBD2 (5 bases). The CDR3 region is CASSEHEGSGANVLTF. CDR3 bases: TGTGCCAGCAGTGAACATGAGGGCTCTGGGGCCAACGTCCTGACTTTC.